These 26 T cell receptor beta chains came from one sample sequenced in a study of immune evolution from preneoplasia to lung adenocarcinoma. Data came from immunoSEQ multiplex PCR; TCRdb stores just in-frame clones and leaves some out. This sample yields some 41,000 clones, of which less than 85% are seen a single time; approximately 4.8% belongs to the top ten. The sample consisted of FFPE invasive lung adenocarcinoma tissue. Receptor source: a person between 60 and 70 years old with lung adenocarcinoma.

This chain links TRBV5-1 with TRBJ2-3, with TRBD1 matching over 8 bases. Germline-derived CDR1 and CDR2 are SGHRS and YFSETQ. Losses at the gene ends were 6 bases for V and 1 base for J; bases not matched to a gene: 4. CDR3 length: 14 amino acids. CDR3 loop: CASTTGQGTDTQYF. In nucleotides, the CDR3 is TGCGCCAGCACAACGGGACAGGGCACAGATACGCAGTATTTT.

The rearrangement links TRBV6-1 to TRBJ2-7; D call uncertain. Germline V gene data show CDR1 as MNHNS and CDR2 as SASEGT. V was clipped by 7 bases and J by 4 bases, with 11 bases between them. The CDR3 runs to 12 residues. CDR3 sequence reads: CASKGKDYEQYF. The CDR3 DNA reads as TGTGCCAGCAAAGGAAAGGATTACGAGCAGTACTTC.

This clone was observed a handful of times. V and J are TRBV10-3 and TRBJ2-1; D uncertain. This CDR3 is 14 amino acids long. Trimming removed 4 bases at V and 1 base at J, with 8 bases between. From germline, CDR1 is ENHRY and CDR2 SYGVKD. This CDR3 is CAISGGRSYNEQFF. The CDR3 nucleotides read TGTGCCATCAGTGGAGGAAGGTCCTACAATGAGCAGTTCTTC.

The chain carries TRBV30 and TRBJ2-5; TRBD1 might be the D (8 bases). The CDR3 extends over 14 amino acids. CDR1 and CDR2 (germline): GTSNPN, SVGIG (reference sequence). The V gene lost 5 bases and the J gene lost 6 bases, with 19 bases spanning the gap. The CDR3 reads CAWFHRGGSKTQYF. CDR3 coding DNA: TGTGCCTGGTTTCACAGGGGGGGGTCAAAGACCCAGTACTTC.

The V call is TRBV28, the J call TRBJ2-7; no reliable D call. From germline, CDR1 is MDHEN and CDR2 SYDVKM. The CDR3 is 13 amino acids. Trimming removed 3 bases from V and 2 bases from J, with 8 bases in between. The CDR3 here is CASSFSNTYEQYF. The CDR3 bases are TGTGCCAGCAGTTTCTCTAATACCTACGAGCAGTACTTC.

This sequence joins TRBV29-1 and TRBJ1-4; 8 positions match TRBD1. The junction had 12 bases not matched to a gene; V was cut back by 7 bases and J by 5 bases. The CDR3 runs 15 residues. Germline loops: CDR1 SQVTM, CDR2 ANQGSEA. CDR3 nucleotide sequence: TGCAGCGCCACTTACAGGGGGGCCAACAATGAAAAACTGTTTTTT. This sequence encodes CSATYRGANNEKLFF. The whole variable domain, remainder taken from reference TRBV29-1 and TRBJ1-4, is SAVISQKPSRDICQRGTSLTIQCQVDSQVTMMFWYRQQPGQSLTLIATANQGSEATYESGFVIDKFPISRPNLTFSTLTVSNMSPEDSSIYLCSATYRGANNEKLFFGSGTQLSVL.

This clone was detected only once. V gene TRBV5-1 combines with J gene TRBJ2-3; D call uncertain. CDR3 length: 11 residues. Trimming left V 4 bases short and J 2 bases short, with 2 bases between. Germline V gene sequence: CDR1 SGHRS, CDR2 YFSETQ. The CDR3 DNA is TGCGCCAGCAGCAACACAGATACGCAGTATTTT. It codes for CASSNTDTQYF.

The chain combines TRBV18 with TRBJ2-2, with a weak D call TRBD2 (6 bases). Germline CDR1 is KGHSH and CDR2 is LQKENI. There are 16 residues in the CDR3. The V and J ends lost 6 bases and 1 base respectively, with 15 bases between them. Here the CDR3 DNA reads TGTGCCAGCTCCCCTTCGCTCGGGGGGAACACCGGGGAGCTGTTTTTT. Amino acids: CASSPSLGGNTGELFF.

J is TRBJ2-5 and V is TRBV11-3; tentative D call: TRBD2 (5 bases). Germline V gene sequence: CDR1 SGHNT, CDR2 YENEEA. Trimming shortened V by 5 bases and J by 3 bases, and 13 bases separated the two germline ends. This CDR3 contains 14 residues. CDR3 amino acids: CASSPRTGKETQYF. The DNA for the CDR3 is TGTGCCAGCAGCCCTCGGACTGGAAAAGAGACCCAGTACTTC.

The rearrangement joins TRBV25-1 to TRBJ1-1; maybe TRBD1 (5 bases). Between the trimmed V and J ends, which lost 6 bases and 0 bases, there was a span of 14 bases. CDR3 length equals 15 residues. CDR1 and CDR2 from the germline V gene are MGHDK and SYGVNS. In nucleotides, the CDR3 is TGTGCCAGCAGCGATATGAGACAGTTGAACACTGAAGCTTTCTTT. Amino acid sequence: CASSDMRQLNTEAFF.

The chain has TRBV7-9 and TRBJ2-5; no firm D call. Trimming cost V 1 base and J 9 bases, with 9 bases left between them. This CDR3 contains 12 residues. In germline, CDR1 is SEHNR, CDR2 FQNEAQ (reference sequence). As DNA, the CDR3 is TGTGCCAGCAGCTTAGACCGGAGTGCCCAGTACTTC. Its translation: CASSLDRSAQYF. The variable domain in full, with the rest retrieved from reference TRBV7-9 and TRBJ2-5, is DTGVSQNPRHKITKRGQNVTFRCDPISEHNRLYWYRQTLGQGPEFLTYFQNEAQLEKSRLLSDRFSAERPKGSFSTLEIQRTEQGDSAMYLCASSLDRSAQYFGPGTRLLVL.

The chain links TRBV6-5 to TRBJ1-2; 7 bases match TRBD1. Germline values: CDR1 MNHEY, CDR2 SVGAGI. This CDR3 is 12 amino acids long. V lost 6 bases and J lost 4; bases outside the gene matches: 2. The CDR3 coding sequence is TGTGCCAGCAGCTGGGACAGCTATGGCTACACCTTC. It codes for CASSWDSYGYTF.

The genes are TRBV19 and TRBJ1-5; the match to TRBD1 covers 7 bases. Per germline, CDR1 LNHDA and CDR2 SQIVND (reference sequence). The CDR3 covers 21 residues. V trimming: 7 bases; J trimming: 0 bases; junction bases outside the gene matches: 24. For the CDR3, the DNA is TGTGCCAGTAACCACCTCCCGCGACAGGGAGTTAGGGGGTATAGCAATCAGCCCCAGCATTTT. Its protein product is CASNHLPRQGVRGYSNQPQHF.

The chain has TRBV30 and TRBJ2-3; D unresolved. Per the germline V gene, CDR1 is GTSNPN and CDR2 is SVGIG (reference sequence). The CDR3 sequence is 13 residues long. V was pared by 5 bases and J by 3 bases, with 12 bases between. DNA of the CDR3: TGTGCCTGGTGTGCAGGCCCGACAGATACGCAGTATTTT. Protein product: CAWCAGPTDTQYF.

The chain employs TRBV6-4 and TRBJ2-2; D gene ambiguous. This CDR3 contains 14 residues. V was shortened by 6 bases and J by 4 bases, with 12 bases between the two germline ends. CDR1 and CDR2 (germline): MRHNA, SNTAGT. The CDR3: CASSPDVSTGELFF. The CDR3 bases are TGTGCCAGCAGCCCCGACGTCTCCACCGGGGAGCTGTTTTTT.

The CDR3 sequence: CATSRGGGPTETQYF. Written as DNA, the CDR3 is TGTGCCACCAGCAGAGGGGGGGGACCTACTGAGACCCAGTACTTC. The chain employs TRBV15 and TRBJ2-5, with TRBD2 identical over 7 bases. Per germline, CDR1 LNHNV and CDR2 YYDKDF (reference sequence). The CDR3 length is 15 residues. V shed 1 base and J 5 bases; nucleotides not matched to a gene: 7. The full variable domain, its missing parts supplied by reference TRBV15 and TRBJ2-5, is DAMVIQNPRYQVTQFGKPVTLSCSQTLNHNVMYWYQQKSSQAPKLLFHYYDKDFNNEADTPDNFQSRRPNTSFCFLDIRSPGLGDTAMYLCATSRGGGPTETQYFGPGTRLLVL.

The rearrangement joins TRBV5-4 to TRBJ1-1; D unclear. The germline V and J ends were trimmed by 4 bases and 8 bases, with 6 bases remaining between them. Germline CDR1 SGHNT, CDR2 YYREEE (reference sequence). The CDR3 has 10 amino acids. CDR3 residues: CASSTGEAFF. CDR3 nucleotides: TGTGCCAGCAGCACGGGGGAAGCTTTCTTT.

This chain connects TRBV7-6 to TRBJ1-1; tentatively, D is TRBD1 (5 bases). V shed 3 bases and J shed 1 base, with 6 bases lying between them. This CDR3 has 13 residues. CDR1 SGHVS and CDR2 FNYEAQ come from the germline V gene. The CDR3 spells CASSLGRNTEAFF. The CDR3 nucleotides are TGTGCCAGCAGCTTGGGACGGAACACTGAAGCTTTCTTT.

This clone was observed a handful of times. This chain uses TRBV5-6 with TRBJ2-3, with D hard to call. Germline-derived CDR1 and CDR2 are SGHDT and YYEEEE. V lost 1 base, J lost 1 base, and 4 bases lay in between. The CDR3 runs 13 residues. The DNA of the CDR3 is TGTGCCAGCAGCTTGACCGGCACAGATACGCAGTATTTT. This translates into CASSLTGTDTQYF.

In this sample, this clone turned up once. V and J are TRBV6-5 and TRBJ2-7, with 7 bases matching TRBD2. The CDR3 is 13 residues long. The germline gives CDR1 MNHEY, CDR2 SVGAGI. The ends lost 8 bases at V and 2 bases at J; junction bases unmatched: 6. In DNA form, the CDR3 reads TGTGCCAGCGGGAGGGTCTCTACCTACGAGCAGTACTTC. The encoded protein is CASGRVSTYEQYF.

V and J are TRBV30 and TRBJ2-2; D ambiguous. Germline V CDR1 and CDR2: GTSNPN, SVGIG (reference sequence). The CDR3 spans 14 residues. Deletions cut 2 bases from V and 7 bases from J, with 14 bases between. CDR3 coding DNA: TGTGCCTGGAGTCCCCCTCCCCGCGGCGGGGAGCTGTTTTTT. Protein: CAWSPPPRGGELFF.

This chain connects TRBV11-3 to TRBJ2-7; TRBD1 or TRBD2 may be the D gene (5 bases each). Germline V gene lookup returns CDR1 SGHNT and CDR2 YENEEA. Trimming shortened V by 0 bases and J by 1 base, and 10 bases separated the two germline ends. This CDR3 is built from 15 residues. CDR3 residues: CASSLEGTDSYEQYF. The CDR3 DNA sequence: TGTGCCAGCAGCTTAGAGGGGACGGATTCCTACGAGCAGTACTTC.

The chain is built from TRBV30 and TRBJ2-2; the D gene is possibly TRBD2 (5 bases). CDR3 length: 14 amino acids. The ends were cut back, 3 bases at V and 6 bases at J, with 14 bases in the middle. The germline V gene encodes CDR1 GTSNPN and CDR2 SVGIG (reference sequence). The CDR3 here is CAWRTFRGAGELFF. The CDR3 bases are TGTGCCTGGAGAACGTTCCGGGGAGCCGGGGAGCTGTTTTTT. Supplemented by reference TRBV30 and TRBJ2-2, the full variable domain reads SQTIHQWPATLVQPVGSPLSLECTVEGTSNPNLYWYRQAAGRGLQLLFYSVGIGQISSEVPQNLSASRPQDRQFILSSKKLLLSDSGFYLCAWRTFRGAGELFFGEGSRLTVL.

The chain joins TRBV19 to TRBJ1-5, with TRBD1 as a possible D gene (5 bases). The CDR3 consists of 13 residues. V was trimmed by 6 bases and J by 4 bases, leaving 10 bases between them. From germline, CDR1 is LNHDA and CDR2 SQIVND (reference sequence). The CDR3 nucleotides read TGTGCCAGTAGCCTGGGGCAGAATCAGCCCCAGCATTTT. As protein: CASSLGQNQPQHF.

The V call is TRBV7-2, the J call TRBJ2-7, with D maybe TRBD2 (7 bases). The CDR3 contains 14 residues. Trimming pared 1 base from V and 9 bases from J, leaving 16 bases between. Germline V gene lookup returns CDR1 SGHTA and CDR2 FQGNSA. The CDR3 DNA reads as TGTGCCAGCAGCTTAGGTGCGGGGGCCCCCGGGCAGTACTTC. It is translated as CASSLGAGAPGQYF.

The genes are TRBV5-1 and TRBJ2-3, with D perhaps TRBD1 (6 bases). The CDR3 totals 17 residues. V was shortened by 4 bases and J by 0 bases, with 18 bases between the two germline ends. Germline V gene data show CDR1 as SGHRS and CDR2 as YFSETQ. CDR3 nucleotide sequence: TGCGCCAGCAGCGCCTCCTGGACAGCAGGTAGCACAGATACGCAGTATTTT. Translated, it gives CASSASWTAGSTDTQYF.